Judged by abundance, the clone carrying this TCR beta chain is medium-sized. Antigen unknown. This was the immunoSEQ version 4 assay in survey mode. Measured with immunoSEQ multiplex PCR; TCRdb has only the in-frame clones, and not every one. The sample lists some 58,000 clones, under 80% occurring once. These data are taken from a study of persistence of HIV-infected CD4 T cells. Germline loops: CDR1 LGHNA, CDR2 YNFKEQ. V was trimmed by 4 bases and J by 6 bases, leaving 25 bases between them. The CDR3 has 17 amino acids. The stimulus was an HIV-1 Gag 15-mer peptide pool, 1 ug/peptide/mL. Sorted nonresponding memory CD4+ T cells were CD40L-negative, CD69-negative, CD45RO-high.

This sequence joins TRBV4-2 and TRBJ2-7, with D perhaps being TRBD1 or TRBD2 (7 bases each). The sample in question was CD4+ T cells sorted from PBMCs after roughly 17-hour stimulation, obtained from a patient who received antiretroviral therapy. The clonotype originates from an adult man with HIV who was CMV-seropositive. DNA of the CDR3: TGTGCCAGCAGCCGAGAGAGCGGGACAGAGACGATTCGCGAGCAGTACTTC. It translates to CASSRESGTETIREQYF.